The 21 T cell receptor beta chains in this list originate from one sample, sequenced in a study of blood T cells in healthy people across ages. The use of a sample-barcoded 5' primer and a J-beta primer mix characterized a second PCR of roughly 7 to 11 cycles. TCRdb reprocessed the 5' RACE reads with MiXCR, giving one entry per CDR3 protein. The sample has about 730,000 distinct CDR3 sequences; more than 40% are singletons. What was sequenced was blood. Every receptor here comes from a woman aged 55 to 70 in good health.

The CDR3 loop is CASSQGQGNRYGYTF. CDR3 DNA: TGTGCCAGCAGCCAGGGACAGGGGAATAGGTATGGCTACACCTTC. The chain carries TRBV3-1 and TRBJ1-2; 10 bases match TRBD1. This CDR3 comprises 15 residues. The ends lost 3 bases at V and 5 bases at J; junction bases unmatched: 6. In germline, CDR1 is LGHDT, CDR2 YNNKEL (reference sequence). The full variable domain, rest sourced from reference TRBV3-1 and TRBJ1-2, is DTAVSQTPKYLVTQMGNDKSIKCEQNLGHDTMYWYKQDSKKFLKIMFSYNNKELIINETVPNRFSPKSPDKAHLNLHINSLELGDSAVYFCASSQGQGNRYGYTFGSGTRLTVV.

This clonotype was seen repeatedly, ten times or more. V is TRBV3-1 and J is TRBJ2-5; 11 bases align to TRBD2. After removal of 6 bases from V and 5 bases from J, the junction contained 8 bases not matched to a gene. The CDR3 extends over 15 amino acids. Germline CDR1 reads LGHDT; CDR2 reads YNNKEL (reference sequence). CDR3 coding DNA: TGTGCCAGCAGACATAGCGGGGGGGCCCGGGAGACCCAGTACTTC. Its translation: CASRHSGGARETQYF.

This clonotype turned up a few times. J is TRBJ2-7 and V is TRBV7-9, with TRBD2 identical over 9 bases. CDR3 size: 15 residues. CDR1 is SEHNR, CDR2 FQNEAQ, per germline (reference sequence). V trimming: 4 bases; J trimming: 6 bases; junction bases outside the gene matches: 10. CDR3 loop: CASSWLGGGASEQYF. For the CDR3, the DNA is TGTGCCAGCAGCTGGTTAGGCGGGGGGGCATCCGAGCAGTACTTC.

The sample holds a few counts of this clonotype. The CDR3 reads CASSLSAGLTGNEQFF. The CDR3 region has the DNA TGCGCCAGCAGCTTGTCGGCAGGACTAACGGGGAATGAGCAGTTCTTC. The genes are TRBV5-1 and TRBJ2-1, with D possibly TRBD2 on 6 matching bases. Germline V lookup: CDR1 SGHRS, CDR2 YFSETQ. The CDR3 is 16 amino acids. The V end was cut by 1 base, the J end by 7 bases, with 18 bases between.

The table lists this clonotype with a few counts. J is TRBJ2-7 and V is TRBV4-3; D uncertain. V was cut by 4 bases and J by 3 bases, with 13 bases left in between. CDR3 size: 14 residues. Germline CDR1 reads LGHNA; CDR2 reads YSLEER. Here the CDR3 reads CASSPTVGVYEQYF. Written as DNA, the CDR3 is TGCGCCAGCAGCCCCACGGTTGGAGTCTACGAGCAGTACTTC.

V is TRBV9 and J is TRBJ2-1; 9 bases fit TRBD2. The CDR3 runs 15 residues. Germline loops: CDR1 SGDLS, CDR2 YYNGEE. The trim removed 2 bases at V and 2 bases at J, leaving 2 bases unmatched. Written as DNA, the CDR3 is TGTGCCAGCAGCGTGAGCGGGGGGACCTACAATGAGCAGTTCTTC. Its translation is CASSVSGGTYNEQFF.

This clonotype turned up a few times. The chain carries TRBV4-2 and TRBJ2-1; 8 positions match TRBD2. The CDR3 covers 16 residues. Trimming removed 4 bases from V and 0 bases from J; junction bases left unmatched: 5. Germline V gene data show CDR1 as LGHNA and CDR2 as YNFKEQ. CDR3 sequence (DNA): TGTGCCAGCAGCCTAATACTAGCGGACTCCTACAATGAGCAGTTCTTC. Translation gives CASSLILADSYNEQFF.

The CDR3 reads CASSQDEGTSGSEQYF. In DNA form, the CDR3 reads TGTGCCAGCAGCCAAGATGAGGGGACTAGCGGGAGCGAGCAGTACTTC. The chain recombines TRBV4-2 with TRBJ2-7; 14 nucleotides agree with TRBD2. The ends lost 0 bases at V and 6 bases at J; junction bases unmatched: 4. This CDR3 has 16 amino acids. Germline lookup yields CDR1 LGHNA and CDR2 YNFKEQ.

This clonotype was seen a few times. The chain recombines TRBV13 with TRBJ2-1; 11 bases fit TRBD2. The CDR3 length is 16 residues. In germline, CDR1 is PRHDT, CDR2 FYEKMQ (reference sequence). V shed 5 bases, J shed 6 bases, and the junction held 9 bases outside the gene matches. The CDR3 DNA follows: TGTGCCAGCAGCCCCCTCCTAGCGGGAGGACGCAATGAGCAGTTCTTC. Translation: CASSPLLAGGRNEQFF.

The V call is TRBV10-1, the J call TRBJ2-7; a possible D gene is TRBD1 (5 bases). This CDR3 comprises 14 residues. V was clipped by 3 bases and J by 5 bases, with 14 bases between them. Germline V CDR1 and CDR2: WNHNN, SYGVQD (reference sequence). CDR3 residues: CASSEEGADDEQYF. The CDR3 region has the DNA TGCGCCAGCAGTGAAGAAGGGGCTGATGACGAGCAGTACTTC.

The chain employs TRBV7-2 and TRBJ1-2; 12 bases agree with TRBD1. Trimming took 4 bases from V and 8 from J; bases not matched to a gene: 2. The CDR3 extends over 13 amino acids. Germline CDR1 reads SGHTA; CDR2 reads FQGNSA. CDR3 in DNA: TGTGCCAGCAGCTGGGACAGGGGGCTCGGCTACACCTTC. This encodes CASSWDRGLGYTF.

This clonotype appeared a few times. The rearrangement uses TRBV7-8 and TRBJ2-7, with 8 bases matching TRBD1. CDR3 length: 15 residues. Germline V CDR1 and CDR2: SGHVS, FQNEAQ. J was trimmed by 0 bases and V by 7 bases; bases with no gene match: 8. The CDR3: CASKSQGALSYEQYF. CDR3 sequence (DNA): TGTGCCAGCAAATCCCAGGGGGCCCTCTCCTACGAGCAGTACTTC. Full variable domain (remainder filled in from reference TRBV7-8 and TRBJ2-7): GAGVSQSPRYKVAKRGQDVALRCDPISGHVSLFWYQQALGQGPEFLTYFQNEAQLDKSGLPSDRFFAERPEGSVSTLKIQRTQQEDSAVYLCASKSQGALSYEQYFGPGTRLTVT.

The gene calls are TRBV7-6 and TRBJ2-5; no definite D call. The CDR3 is 11 residues long. The V gene lost 5 bases and the J gene lost 5 bases, with 6 bases spanning the gap. Germline CDR1 SGHVS, CDR2 FNYEAQ. This CDR3 reads CASSPMETQYF. CDR3 nucleotides: TGTGCCAGCAGCCCAATGGAGACCCAGTACTTC. Full variable domain (outside the CDR3, taken from reference TRBV7-6 and TRBJ2-5): GAGVSQSPRYKVTKRGQDVALRCDPISGHVSLYWYRQALGQGPEFLTYFNYEAQQDKSGLPNDRFSAERPEGSISTLTIQRTEQRDSAMYRCASSPMETQYFGPGTRLLVL.

A few counts support this clonotype. The rearrangement links TRBV24-1 to TRBJ2-1, with D hard to call. The V gene's germline CDR1 is KGHDR and CDR2 SFDVKD. The CDR3 runs to 15 residues. V dropped 3 bases and J dropped 0 bases, with 8 bases sitting between them. In nucleotides, the CDR3 is TGTGCCACCAGTGATGACGGTAGCTCCTACAATGAGCAGTTCTTC. It specifies CATSDDGSSYNEQFF.

This clonotype was seen a handful of times. The V gene is TRBV6-5, the J gene TRBJ1-6; D possibly corresponds to TRBD1 (5 bases). This CDR3 has 16 amino acids. V shed 0 bases and J shed 7 bases, with 13 bases lying between them. Germline V gives CDR1 MNHEY, CDR2 SVGAGI. The CDR3 nucleotides are TGTGCCAGCAGTTACTCGAAGGGGCAGGGAAATTCACCCCTCCACTTT. Translated: CASSYSKGQGNSPLHF.

This clonotype was counted only a few times. For the CDR3, the DNA is TGTGCCATCAGTGACGAGGGTGAGCAGTTCTTC. Translation gives CAISDEGEQFF. J is TRBJ2-1 and V is TRBV10-3, with D possibly TRBD2 on 5 matching bases. Trimming removed 3 bases from V and 9 bases from J, with 6 bases in between. The CDR3 length is 11 residues. From germline, CDR1 is ENHRY and CDR2 SYGVKD.

This clonotype was seen repeatedly, ten times or more. J is TRBJ2-3 and V is TRBV5-1; D remains ambiguous. Trimming pared 0 bases from V and 6 bases from J, leaving 8 bases between. Germline CDR1 and CDR2: SGHRS and YFSETQ. This CDR3 is built from 13 residues. Here the CDR3 reads CASSLVSRDTQYF. CDR3 in DNA: TGCGCCAGCAGCTTGGTTTCAAGGGATACGCAGTATTTT.

The rearrangement uses TRBV10-3 and TRBJ1-1, with TRBD1 identical over 7 bases. J lost 2 bases, V lost 10 bases, and 16 bases had no gene match. The germline V gene has CDR1 ENHRY and CDR2 SYGVKD. CDR3 length: 16 residues. For the CDR3, the DNA is TGTGCCACCGCCCGGGAGACAGGGATCTTAAACACTGAAGCTTTCTTT. As protein: CATARETGILNTEAFF.

This clonotype was seen more than once but under ten times. This CDR3 reads CASSPVDSFLPNYGYTF. Here the CDR3 DNA reads TGTGCCAGCAGCCCCGTGGACAGCTTTCTTCCGAACTATGGCTACACCTTC. This rearrangement joins TRBV7-9 to TRBJ1-2; weak D call: TRBD1 (6 bases). With 5 bases removed from V and 2 bases from J, the gap between germline ends came to 21 bases. Germline V gene lookup returns CDR1 SEHNR and CDR2 FQNEAQ (reference sequence). The CDR3 has 17 amino acids.

This clonotype was recorded a few times. This rearrangement joins TRBV30 to TRBJ2-1; D perhaps matches TRBD2 (7 bases). The CDR3 sequence is 13 residues long. Trimming removed 2 bases from V and 7 bases from J, with 12 bases in between. Germline CDR1 and CDR2: GTSNPN and SVGIG (reference sequence). CDR3 nucleotides: TGTGCCTGGAGTCCGGGGGGCCAGAATGAGCAGTTCTTC. Translating gives CAWSPGGQNEQFF.

The chain uses TRBV20-1 and TRBJ2-7, with D perhaps matching TRBD2 (5 bases). This CDR3 contains 14 residues. CDR1 is DFQATT and CDR2 is SNEGSKA in the germline V gene (reference sequence). The V end was cut by 5 bases, the J end by 2 bases, with 16 bases between. The CDR3 reads CSAFRPGGAYEQYF. In DNA form, the CDR3 reads TGCAGTGCTTTTCGGCCCGGAGGCGCCTACGAGCAGTACTTC.